Sequencing of this TCR beta chain was carried out in a study of cytomegalovirus exposure and HLA in healthy donors. This clone was observed a few times. As yet, its antigen is unknown. The study's findings and limits: Accurate HLA-A and HLA-B prediction from TCR beta sequences was reported for most subjects. For TCR beta chains, V- and J-gene trimming was later linked to a missense DCLRE1C variant.

The CDR3 runs 14 residues. Trimming stripped 3 bases from V and 4 bases from J, with 11 bases between. CDR1 and CDR2 from the germline V gene are SGHRS and YFSETQ. PCR primers comprised 60 Vbeta and 13 Jbeta primers. This table comes from immunoSEQ multiplex PCR, and its TCRdb copy is limited to in-frame clones, with some not included. The sample has around 200,000 clones, about four fifths seen once. Material for sequencing was PBMCs. The clonotype originates from a man younger than 40 in good health and CMV-seropositive. V and J are TRBV5-1 and TRBJ1-5; D is undetermined. The CDR3 loop reads CASSSDPGNQPQHF. The CDR3, as DNA: TGCGCCAGCAGCTCTGATCCGGGGAATCAGCCCCAGCATTTT.